What follows is one T cell receptor (beta chain) and its context. Per the authors' pipeline: Nucleated cell counts were estimated from reference gene primer amplification. TCRdb keeps only in-frame clones here, not all; method: immunoSEQ multiplex PCR. Clone size and V and J calls were adopted from that table, with D and trimming inferred from the DNA. The sample consists of 300,000 or so clones, 85% to 90% of them appearing once. The source of the sample is a study of blood T cell repertoires in COVID-19. The overall study: Acute-phase and convalescent COVID-19 samples originated in the United States, Italy and Spain. T cells, B-cell-depleted T cells, or PBMCs supplied cDNA or gDNA.

Material: peripheral blood. The sequence was collected from a woman between 40 and 55 years old with acute or convalescent COVID-19.

The CDR3 DNA reads TGTGCCAGCAGCGCCCGCCGGACATCCAACTATGGCTACACCTTC. This encodes CASSARRTSNYGYTF. The chain uses TRBV9 and TRBJ1-2; possible D gene TRBD1, 5 bases. The CDR3 has 15 amino acids. V lost 3 bases to trimming and J lost 2 bases, with 14 bases between them. The germline V gene encodes CDR1 SGDLS and CDR2 YYNGEE.